Listed here are 29 T cell receptor beta chains from one sample, sequenced in a study of blood T cells in healthy people across ages. For the second PCR, which ran for about 6 to 12 cycles, a sample-barcoded 5' primer and a J-beta primer mix were used. TCRdb independently ran MiXCR on the 5' RACE reads; one entry per CDR3 protein. The sample comprises more than 900,000 distinct CDR3 sequences, under 30% of which are singletons, and approximately 0.75% rests with the top ten. These data were likewise used in another study, on T cells of mothers and their children.

Sequenced: blood. The source of these receptors is a girl aged 2-15 years in good health.

This clonotype was seen ten or more times. The chain has TRBV28 and TRBJ2-1, with TRBD2 matching over 8 bases. This CDR3 comprises 15 residues. Per the germline V gene, CDR1 is MDHEN and CDR2 is SYDVKM. J gave up 3 bases and V 3 bases, and 4 bases lay outside the gene matches. CDR3 protein: CASSFTSGNYNEQFF. CDR3 DNA sequence: TGTGCCAGCAGTTTTACTAGCGGAAACTACAATGAGCAGTTCTTC.

In its sample, this clonotype was seen a few times. The chain combines TRBV25-1 with TRBJ1-2; D is possibly TRBD1 (6 bases). Germline values: CDR1 MGHDK, CDR2 SYGVNS. This CDR3 is 16 amino acids long. V was clipped by 0 bases and J by 8 bases, with 19 bases between them. The CDR3 loop is CASSEYFQQGMNGYTF. The CDR3, as DNA: TGTGCCAGCAGTGAATACTTCCAACAGGGTATGAACGGCTACACCTTC.

In the case of this clonotype: Its ends do not fully match the called genes, so a read error is possible. J is TRBJ2-5 and V is TRBV7-9, with D unclear. Germline V gene data show CDR1 as SEHNR and CDR2 as FQNEAQ (reference sequence). This CDR3 spans 14 amino acids. The CDR3 reads CANSSLLSQETQYF. The CDR3 nucleotides are TGTGCCAACAGCTCACTTCTATCCCAAGAGACCCAGTACTTC.

A few counts support this clonotype. The V call is TRBV6-2 or TRBV6-3, the J call TRBJ2-7; the D gene could be TRBD1 or TRBD2 (5 bases each). CDR1 and CDR2 (germline): MNHEY, SVGEGT. V was cut by 7 bases and J by 7 bases, with 20 bases left in between. The CDR3 runs 14 residues. The CDR3 DNA reads TGTGCCAGCACCCCCAGGAGAAGGGACGAGGAGCAGTACTTC. Translating gives CASTPRRRDEEQYF.

This clonotype came up a few times. V is TRBV4-1 and J is TRBJ2-7; D not resolved. Per germline, CDR1 MGHRA and CDR2 YSYEKL. With 0 bases removed from V and 6 bases from J, the gap between germline ends came to 9 bases. The CDR3 spans 13 residues. In DNA, the CDR3 is TGCGCCAGCAGCCAAGATTTGGTGGGCGAGCAGTACTTC. This sequence encodes CASSQDLVGEQYF.

This clonotype has more than one count but fewer than ten. The chain has TRBV27 and TRBJ1-1; D is unclear. This CDR3 has 13 amino acids. The ends were cut back, 4 bases at V and 4 bases at J, with 10 bases in the middle. The germline CDR1 and CDR2 sequences are MNHEY and SMNVEV (reference sequence). Written as DNA, the CDR3 is TGTGCCAGCAGTTCTACAGAGGCCACTGAAGCTTTCTTT. Encoded protein: CASSSTEATEAFF.

Only a few counts were recorded for this clonotype. The V gene is TRBV20-1, the J gene TRBJ2-1, with TRBD2 matching over 10 bases. The CDR3 is 16 amino acids. CDR1 DFQATT and CDR2 SNEGSKA come from the germline V gene (reference sequence). With 0 bases clipped from V and 8 bases from J, the junction kept 10 bases outside the gene matches. Written as DNA, the CDR3 is TGCAGTGCTAGAGATCCAGCTAGCGGGAGCCCCTATGAGCAGTTCTTC. This gives the protein CSARDPASGSPYEQFF.

The V and J genes are TRBV27 and TRBJ1-1; D is unresolved. From germline, CDR1 is MNHEY and CDR2 SMNVEV (reference sequence). CDR3 length equals 13 residues. Trimming took 10 bases from V and 0 from J, leaving 12 bases between them. The CDR3 DNA sequence: TGTGCCACCCAGGTCGACCTGAACACTGAAGCTTTCTTT. Protein product: CATQVDLNTEAFF.

A remark on this clonotype: A junction end diverges from the germline sequence, so it may reflect a read error. The CDR3 DNA follows: TGTGCCGGCAGCGCAGAGGGGGGGCCCTACAATGAGCAGTTCTTC. The encoded protein is CAGSAEGGPYNEQFF. The chain uses TRBV9 and TRBJ2-1; D is perhaps TRBD2 (7 bases). This CDR3 contains 15 residues. The germline CDR1 and CDR2 sequences are SGDLS and YYNGEE.

This clonotype came up once. This clone may be a read error of a much larger clone one base away. This chain uses TRBV12-3 or TRBV12-4 with TRBJ1-1; no reliable D call. The CDR3 consists of 11 residues. Trimming shortened V by 5 bases and J by 2 bases, and 3 bases separated the two germline ends. CDR3: CASSNNTEAFF. CDR3 nucleotide sequence: TGTGCCAGCAGTAACAACACTGAAGCTTTCTTT.

This clonotype was observed a handful of times. The V call is TRBV6-2 or TRBV6-3, the J call TRBJ2-4; 10 nucleotides agree with TRBD2. Per the germline V gene, CDR1 is MNHEY and CDR2 is SVGEGT. This CDR3 is built from 16 residues. The junction had 2 bases not matched to a gene; V was cut back by 0 bases and J by 3 bases. CDR3: CASSYSAGGGKNIQYF. Here the CDR3 DNA reads TGTGCCAGCAGTTACTCAGCGGGGGGGGGCAAAAACATTCAGTACTTC.

This clonotype was picked up a small number of times. The chain uses TRBV3-1 and TRBJ2-5; 8 nucleotides align to TRBD1. The DNA end favors TRBJ2-7, so the J call may be wrong. Germline values: CDR1 LGHDT, CDR2 YNNKEL (reference sequence). The CDR3 sequence is 16 residues long. The CDR3 DNA reads TGTGCCAGCAGCCAAGGCCTGAGACAGGGGTTGAACGAGCAGTACTTC. Amino acids: CASSQGLRQGLNEQYF.

The J gene is TRBJ1-5, the V gene TRBV15; D uncertain. CDR3 length equals 14 residues. Trimming removed 5 bases from V and 2 bases from J, with 10 bases in between. Per the germline V gene, CDR1 is LNHNV and CDR2 is YYDKDF (reference sequence). The CDR3: CATSRVQGNQPQHF. The CDR3 nucleotides are TGTGCCACCAGCCGGGTCCAGGGCAATCAGCCCCAGCATTTT. Complete variable domain (other parts from reference TRBV15 and TRBJ1-5): DAMVIQNPRYQVTQFGKPVTLSCSQTLNHNVMYWYQQKSSQAPKLLFHYYDKDFNNEADTPDNFQSRRPNTSFCFLDIRSPGLGDTAMYLCATSRVQGNQPQHFGDGTRLSIL.

This clonotype has only a few counts. This chain connects TRBV9 to TRBJ2-1; 7 bases map to TRBD1. Germline V gene data show CDR1 as SGDLS and CDR2 as YYNGEE. V shed 6 bases, J shed 5 bases, and the junction held 8 bases outside the gene matches. This CDR3 comprises 14 residues. CDR3 DNA: TGTGCCAGCACCTACAGGGGAAACAACAATGAGCAGTTCTTC. It codes for CASTYRGNNNEQFF.

The chain has TRBV9 and TRBJ1-1; the match to TRBD1 covers 7 bases. CDR1 is SGDLS, CDR2 YYNGEE, per germline. This CDR3 contains 16 residues. After removal of 0 bases from V and 5 bases from J, the junction contained 10 bases not matched to a gene. The CDR3 reads CASSVGRTGLLTEAFF. DNA for the CDR3: TGTGCCAGCAGCGTAGGAAGGACAGGTCTATTAACTGAAGCTTTCTTT.

This clonotype was observed at least ten times. V usage is TRBV5-1 and J usage is TRBJ2-3; 11 bases match TRBD2. J lost 0 bases, V lost 4 bases, and 4 bases had no gene match. The CDR3 length is 16 residues. Germline V gene data show CDR1 as SGHRS and CDR2 as YFSETQ. Written as DNA, the CDR3 is TGCGCCAGCAGCCTGGGACTAGCGGTGAGCACAGATACGCAGTATTTT. Its translation: CASSLGLAVSTDTQYF.

The V call is TRBV3-1, the J call TRBJ2-1, with D possibly TRBD2 on 5 matching bases. The CDR3 is 12 residues long. The V end was cut by 1 base, the J end by 9 bases, with 7 bases between. Germline V lookup: CDR1 LGHDT, CDR2 YNNKEL (reference sequence). The CDR3 sequence is CASSQAGFEQFF. DNA for the CDR3: TGTGCCAGCAGCCAAGCGGGGTTTGAGCAGTTCTTC.

In this sample, this clonotype turned up once. The V call is TRBV20-1, the J call TRBJ2-1; TRBD2 matches at 8 bases. The CDR3 contains 15 residues. The V gene end was trimmed by 3 bases and the J gene end by 7 bases; junction bases not matched to a gene: 11. The germline V gene has CDR1 DFQATT and CDR2 SNEGSKA (reference sequence). As DNA, the CDR3 is TGCAGTGCTAGTTCCGGGACTAGTAGGGGAAATGAGCAGTTCTTC. Encoded protein: CSASSGTSRGNEQFF.

The sample holds a few counts of this clonotype. The chain has TRBV6-5 and TRBJ2-5, with D perhaps TRBD2 (5 bases). The germline V gene encodes CDR1 MNHEY and CDR2 SVGAGI. The V end lost 2 bases, the J end lost 9 bases, and 7 bases lay between the germline ends. This CDR3 spans 11 amino acids. CDR3 sequence: CASSYGRAQYF. CDR3 DNA: TGTGCCAGCAGTTACGGGCGGGCCCAGTACTTC.

This clonotype was seen more than once but under ten times. V usage is TRBV7-2 and J usage is TRBJ2-1; D is unclear. The CDR3 loop spans 12 amino acids. Germline V CDR1 and CDR2: SGHTA, FQGNSA. V was clipped by 5 bases and J by 7 bases, with 9 bases between them. This CDR3 reads CASSPSTNEQFF. The CDR3 DNA sequence: TGTGCCAGCAGCCCGAGTACGAATGAGCAGTTCTTC.

CDR3 sequence: CASSFLTGYEQYF. In nucleotides, the CDR3 is TGTGCCAGCAGTTTCCTGACAGGGTACGAGCAGTACTTC. The chain employs TRBV27 and TRBJ2-7; 7 bases are a match to TRBD1. The germline CDR1 and CDR2 sequences are MNHEY and SMNVEV (reference sequence). With V trimmed by 3 bases and J by 4 bases, 3 bases remained unmatched. This CDR3 is 13 amino acids long.

The CDR3 loop is CASRGQPQETQYF. DNA of the CDR3: TGTGCCAGCAGGGGACAGCCCCAAGAGACCCAGTACTTC. The chain recombines TRBV7-9 with TRBJ2-5, with 7 positions matching TRBD1. V gave up 6 bases and J gave up 1 base; unmatched junction bases: 2. Germline loops: CDR1 SEHNR, CDR2 FQNEAQ (reference sequence). The CDR3 totals 13 residues.

This chain connects TRBV7-3 to TRBJ2-5; 9 bases line up with TRBD2. CDR3 length: 19 residues. The J segment lost 5 bases and the V segment lost 4 bases, leaving 20 bases of the junction unmatched. Germline V gene lookup returns CDR1 SGHTA and CDR2 FQGTGA. Here the CDR3 DNA reads TGTGCCAGCAGCTCCCCCGTTAGCGGGGGTCCCTCGGGTCTGGAGACCCAGTACTTC. As protein: CASSSPVSGGPSGLETQYF.

The chain carries TRBV12-5 and TRBJ2-1, with 10 bases lining up with TRBD2. V dropped 5 bases and J dropped 5; count of bases not matched to a gene: 12. Looked up from germline, CDR1 is LGHNT and CDR2 is FRNRAP. The CDR3 is 17 amino acids. CDR3 sequence reads: CASGNPLAGAVDNEQFF. CDR3 nucleotides: TGTGCTAGTGGTAACCCGCTAGCGGGAGCGGTGGACAATGAGCAGTTCTTC.

This clonotype was found a few times. V is TRBV9 and J is TRBJ2-7, with TRBD1 as a possible D gene (6 bases). V was shortened by 0 bases and J by 0 bases, with 7 bases between the two germline ends. The CDR3 has 14 amino acids. CDR1 and CDR2 (germline): SGDLS, YYNGEE. Here the CDR3 reads CASSVGDNSYEQYF. The CDR3 DNA sequence: TGTGCCAGCAGCGTAGGGGACAACTCCTACGAGCAGTACTTC.

This clonotype was observed a handful of times. V gene TRBV4-3 combines with J gene TRBJ2-5; the match to TRBD2 covers 12 bases. CDR1 is LGHNA, CDR2 YSLEER, per germline. The CDR3 is made up of 16 amino acids. Trimming cost V 2 bases and J 5 bases; bases outside gene matches: 6. Written as DNA, the CDR3 is TGCGCCAGCAGCCAATCACTAGCGGGGGGTTTTGAGACCCAGTACTTC. This translates into CASSQSLAGGFETQYF.

The V call is TRBV4-2, the J call TRBJ2-5; 7 nucleotides line up with TRBD1. The CDR3 totals 16 residues. Germline trimming cut 2 bases from V and 2 bases from J; bases unmatched to any gene: 8. The germline V gene has CDR1 LGHNA and CDR2 YNFKEQ. The CDR3 bases are TGTGCCAGCAGCCAACCGCAGGGGGATCAACAAGAGACCCAGTACTTC. Translation gives CASSQPQGDQQETQYF.

As to this clonotype: The junction differs from germline at one of its ends, possibly a read error. The rearrangement joins TRBV12-3 or TRBV12-4 to TRBJ2-7, with 7 bases identical to TRBD2. This CDR3 contains 13 residues. DNA of the CDR3: TGTGCCAGCAGTCTAGCGGCAATCTACGAGCAGTACTTC. It translates to CASSLAAIYEQYF.

In this sample, this clonotype turned up a few times. This sequence joins TRBV29-1 and TRBJ2-4; 9 nucleotides match TRBD2. Germline V gives CDR1 SQVTM, CDR2 ANQGSEA. Trimming cost V 7 bases and J 4 bases; bases outside gene matches: 8. This CDR3 has 14 residues. The CDR3 here is CSAKISGRKNIQYF. The CDR3 DNA reads as TGCAGCGCGAAGATTAGCGGGAGAAAAAACATTCAGTACTTC.